This passage covers 18 T cell receptor beta chains from one sample sequenced in a study of T cell changes during pregnancy in multiple sclerosis (dated by TCRdb to between 2017 and 2020). Library preparation was by the immunoSEQ multiplex PCR assay. Here the immuneACCESS table is served through TCRdb, limited to in-frame sequences with V and J called. Missing clones are a known gap in these copies; in checked studies unresolved V genes cover under half, and the rest lacks a known reason. This sample holds about 36,000 clones; 90% to 95% were observed only once. 0.43% of the sample rests with the top ten. Specimen: CD4+ T cells from peripheral blood mononuclear cells, collected in the third trimester of pregnancy. These receptor sequences come from a female donor in good health, enrolled as a control in a pregnancy study.

V usage is TRBV4-3 and J usage is TRBJ2-1; 13 bases agree with TRBD2. CDR3 size: 18 residues. Germline CDR1 is LGHNA and CDR2 is YSLEER. Trimming cost V 4 bases and J 0 bases; bases outside gene matches: 6. Here the CDR3 reads CASSRGLAGDTSYNEQFF. Here the CDR3 DNA reads TGCGCCAGCAGCCGTGGACTAGCGGGGGATACCTCCTACAATGAGCAGTTCTTC.

The gene calls are TRBV6-1 and TRBJ2-1; 12 bases line up with TRBD2. V was clipped by 9 bases and J by 7 bases; unmatched bases: 10. From germline, CDR1 is MNHNS and CDR2 SASEGT. This CDR3 comprises 15 residues. The CDR3 region has the DNA TGTGCCAGTCTTCTAGCGGGGGGGATTTGGAATGAGCAGTTCTTC. This encodes CASLLAGGIWNEQFF.

The rearrangement uses TRBV27 and TRBJ1-2; 8 bases are a match to TRBD1. The V gene end was trimmed by 3 bases and the J gene end by 5 bases; junction bases not matched to a gene: 5. Germline V lookup: CDR1 MNHEY, CDR2 SMNVEV (reference sequence). This CDR3 is built from 14 residues. The CDR3 spells CASSFGQGSYGYTF. Written as DNA, the CDR3 is TGTGCCAGCAGTTTTGGACAGGGTAGTTATGGCTACACCTTC.

This clone was seen just once. This chain joins TRBV5-8 and TRBJ1-1, with 7 bases identical to TRBD1. This CDR3 has 14 amino acids. CDR1 is SGHTS, CDR2 YDEGEE, per germline. Losses at the gene ends were 2 bases for V and 1 base for J; bases not matched to a gene: 2. CDR3 bases: TGTGCCAGCAGCTTAAGGACAGGGAACACTGAAGCTTTCTTT. Protein: CASSLRTGNTEAFF.

This chain joins TRBV18 and TRBJ2-6, with 9 bases aligning to TRBD1. Germline trimming cut 4 bases from V and 3 bases from J; bases unmatched to any gene: 4. The CDR3 contains 16 residues. Per the germline V gene, CDR1 is KGHSH and CDR2 is LQKENI. The CDR3 DNA reads TGTGCCAGCTCACAGACAGGGGGTTTTGGGGCCAACGTCCTGACTTTC. Translation: CASSQTGGFGANVLTF.

The V gene is TRBV5-1, the J gene TRBJ2-1; 9 bases line up with TRBD2. The V gene end was trimmed by 2 bases and the J gene end by 7 bases; junction bases not matched to a gene: 13. The CDR3 is made up of 17 amino acids. Germline lookup yields CDR1 SGHRS and CDR2 YFSETQ. CDR3 coding DNA: TGCGCCAGCAGCTTAACCGACCCGAGGAGCGGGAGGAATGAGCAGTTCTTC. Its translation is CASSLTDPRSGRNEQFF.

The CDR3 spells CASSLVGHTKNIQYF. CDR3 DNA sequence: TGTGCCAGCAGCTTGGTAGGACATACCAAAAACATTCAGTACTTC. The chain carries TRBV7-3 and TRBJ2-4; D is perhaps TRBD1 (5 bases). Trimming took off 3 bases at V and 2 bases at J, with 11 bases between the two ends. CDR1 and CDR2 from the germline V gene are SGHTA and FQGTGA. The CDR3 consists of 15 residues.

The chain joins TRBV7-9 to TRBJ2-3, with 9 bases identical to TRBD2. The CDR3 covers 15 residues. V lost 5 bases, J lost 4 bases, and 7 bases stayed unmatched. Germline CDR1 is SEHNR and CDR2 is FQNEAQ (reference sequence). The CDR3 reads CASSAAGGQSDTQYF. For the CDR3, the DNA is TGTGCCAGCAGCGCCGCGGGGGGGCAGTCAGATACGCAGTATTTT.

This clone came up once. The chain uses TRBV6-5 and TRBJ2-1, with TRBD2 identical over 9 bases. Per the germline V gene, CDR1 is MNHEY and CDR2 is SVGAGI. CDR3 length: 16 amino acids. V lost 2 bases, J lost 7 bases, and 9 bases stayed unmatched. CDR3 amino acids: CASSYRGGGGINEQFF. The CDR3 DNA follows: TGTGCCAGCAGTTACCGGGGCGGGGGGGGAATAAATGAGCAGTTCTTC.

The chain carries TRBV7-2 and TRBJ2-3; TRBD1 might be the D (5 bases). V lost 5 bases, J lost 4 bases, and 13 bases lay in between. CDR3 length: 14 amino acids. Germline V CDR1 and CDR2: SGHTA, FQGNSA. The CDR3 region is CASSVDSRPDTQYF. CDR3 coding DNA: TGTGCCAGCAGCGTTGACAGTAGGCCAGATACGCAGTATTTT.

This chain links TRBV15 with TRBJ2-3; TRBD2 matches at 13 bases. The trim removed 1 base at V and 4 bases at J, leaving 2 bases unmatched. Germline assignment: CDR1 LNHNV and CDR2 YYDKDF (reference sequence). This CDR3 is 16 amino acids long. The CDR3 region has the DNA TGTGCCACCAGCAGAGGGACTAGCGGGGGCCCAGATACGCAGTATTTT. Translating gives CATSRGTSGGPDTQYF.

This chain uses TRBV7-8 with TRBJ2-1, with D perhaps TRBD2 (5 bases). The CDR3 totals 15 residues. In germline, CDR1 is SGHVS, CDR2 FQNEAQ. V lost 4 bases and J lost 2, with 12 bases in between. CDR3 amino acids: CASSSRLAPYNEQFF. CDR3 DNA sequence: TGTGCCAGCAGCTCCCGGCTAGCCCCCTACAATGAGCAGTTCTTC.

Only one count was recorded for this clone. The chain combines TRBV9 with TRBJ2-7; D perhaps matches TRBD1 (6 bases). The CDR3 is 14 amino acids. V was pared by 0 bases and J by 4 bases, with 11 bases between. In germline, CDR1 is SGDLS, CDR2 YYNGEE. The CDR3 loop reads CASSVDPGQYEQYF. In nucleotides, the CDR3 is TGTGCCAGCAGCGTAGATCCCGGACAGTACGAGCAGTACTTC. Together with reference TRBV9 and TRBJ2-7, the CDR3 gives the full variable domain: DSGVTQTPKHLITATGQRVTLRCSPRSGDLSVYWYQQSLDQGLQFLIQYYNGEERAKGNILERFSAQQFPDLHSELNLSSLELGDSALYFCASSVDPGQYEQYFGPGTRLTVT.

The CDR3 reads CASSQTLEKTQYF. CDR3 in DNA: TGTGCCAGCAGCCAAACCCTAGAGAAGACCCAGTACTTC. J is TRBJ2-5 and V is TRBV4-2; the D is unclear. Germline V CDR1 and CDR2: LGHNA, YNFKEQ. The CDR3 is 13 amino acids. The V gene lost 2 bases and the J gene lost 6 bases, with 10 bases spanning the gap.

This chain uses TRBV28 with TRBJ2-1; the D gene is possibly TRBD2 (6 bases). Germline loops: CDR1 MDHEN, CDR2 SYDVKM. V gave up 4 bases and J gave up 5 bases, with 21 bases separating them. The CDR3 sequence is 17 residues long. CDR3: CASSSRRRGMENNEQFF. CDR3 nucleotides: TGTGCCAGCAGTTCCCGGAGGCGGGGAATGGAAAACAATGAGCAGTTCTTC.

V is TRBV30 and J is TRBJ1-3; a possible D gene is TRBD1 (5 bases). The CDR3 runs 11 residues. Trimming shortened V by 0 bases and J by 11 bases, and 8 bases separated the two germline ends. In germline, CDR1 is GTSNPN, CDR2 SVGIG (reference sequence). CDR3 sequence: CAWSVQGAIYF. The CDR3 nucleotides read TGTGCCTGGAGTGTCCAGGGTGCCATATATTTT. The complete variable domain, with remaining parts taken from reference TRBV30 and TRBJ1-3, reads SQTIHQWPATLVQPVGSPLSLECTVEGTSNPNLYWYRQAAGRGLQLLFYSVGIGQISSEVPQNLSASRPQDRQFILSSKKLLLSDSGFYLCAWSVQGAIYFGEGSWLTVV.

The chain uses TRBV18 and TRBJ2-5, with 7 bases identical to TRBD1. From germline, CDR1 is KGHSH and CDR2 LQKENI. The CDR3 is 14 amino acids. Germline trimming cut 4 bases from V and 1 base from J; bases unmatched to any gene: 3. The CDR3: CASSRQGGQETQYF. In DNA form, the CDR3 reads TGTGCCAGCTCACGACAGGGTGGCCAAGAGACCCAGTACTTC.

The chain joins TRBV11-2 to TRBJ2-5, with D maybe TRBD1 (7 bases). The V end was cut by 1 base, the J end by 2 bases, with 14 bases between. The CDR3 has 16 residues. CDR1 is SGHAT, CDR2 FQNNGV, per germline. CDR3 in DNA: TGTGCCAGCAGCTTAGTAGGGGGGACAGCGCAAGAGACCCAGTACTTC. Amino acids: CASSLVGGTAQETQYF.